Shown below are 21 T cell receptor beta chains from a single sample sequenced in a study of blood T cell repertoires in COVID-19. The data were produced by immunoSEQ multiplex PCR, yet TCRdb's version contains in-frame clones alone and is incomplete. The data hold a few hundred thousand clones, with 86% observed a single time. The sample consisted of peripheral blood. All receptors derive from a woman in her 50s with acute or convalescent COVID-19.

The chain has TRBV7-8 and TRBJ2-1; the D gene is possibly TRBD2 (5 bases). The CDR3 length is 15 residues. With 1 base removed from V and 5 bases from J, the gap between germline ends came to 12 bases. From germline, CDR1 is SGHVS and CDR2 FQNEAQ. For the CDR3, the DNA is TGTGCCAGCAGCTTAGGAGGTAGCGTAAACAATGAGCAGTTCTTC. It yields the protein CASSLGGSVNNEQFF.

The chain couples TRBV11-2 to TRBJ1-6; D unresolved. Germline-derived CDR1 and CDR2 are SGHAT and FQNNGV. Trimming took 1 base from V and 4 from J, leaving 8 bases between them. This CDR3 spans 15 amino acids. In DNA form, the CDR3 reads TGTGCCAGCAGCTTAGGGCGGGAATATAATTCACCCCTCCACTTT. It codes for CASSLGREYNSPLHF.

The V and J genes are TRBV18 and TRBJ2-7, with 10 bases matching TRBD1. Germline trimming cut 6 bases from V and 3 bases from J; bases unmatched to any gene: 8. Germline lookup yields CDR1 KGHSH and CDR2 LQKENI. The CDR3 is 15 residues long. The CDR3 region has the DNA TGTGCCAGCTCCCCCGGGACAGGGGATTACTACGAGCAGTACTTC. Residues: CASSPGTGDYYEQYF.

This sequence joins TRBV5-1 and TRBJ2-7, with TRBD2 matching 8 bases. CDR1 is SGHRS, CDR2 YFSETQ, per germline. J was trimmed by 7 bases and V by 1 base; bases with no gene match: 7. This CDR3 comprises 14 residues. This CDR3 reads CASSLTGRANEQYF. The CDR3 DNA reads TGCGCCAGCAGCTTGACCGGGAGGGCTAATGAGCAGTACTTC.

J is TRBJ2-2 and V is TRBV28; TRBD1 might be the D (6 bases). This CDR3 is 16 amino acids long. Per germline, CDR1 MDHEN and CDR2 SYDVKM. V dropped 4 bases and J dropped 3 bases, with 15 bases sitting between them. Here the CDR3 DNA reads TGTGCCAGCAGTTCAGGGGCTAGTATCGACACCGGGGAGCTGTTTTTT. It translates to CASSSGASIDTGELFF. The whole variable domain, filled in from reference TRBV28 and TRBJ2-2, reads DVKVTQSSRYLVKRTGEKVFLECVQDMDHENMFWYRQDPGLGLRLIYFSYDVKMKEKGDIPEGYSVSREKKERFSLILESASTNQTSMYLCASSSGASIDTGELFFGEGSRLTVL.

This clone was recorded a few times. V usage is TRBV27 and J usage is TRBJ2-7; possibly TRBD2 for D (5 bases). Germline assignment: CDR1 MNHEY and CDR2 SMNVEV (reference sequence). The CDR3 length is 13 residues. Deletions cut 2 bases from V and 3 bases from J, with 8 bases between. CDR3 sequence reads: CASSLRRDYEQYF. In DNA, the CDR3 is TGTGCCAGCAGTTTACGTCGGGACTACGAGCAGTACTTC.

V usage is TRBV29-1 and J usage is TRBJ2-5; TRBD2 matches at 14 bases. This CDR3 comprises 15 residues. Trimming took 6 bases from V and 2 from J; bases not matched to a gene: 5. Germline V gene data show CDR1 as SQVTM and CDR2 as ANQGSEA. CDR3 nucleotide sequence: TGCAGCGTCTCCGGGACTAGCGGGAGTCAAGAGACCCAGTACTTC. It specifies CSVSGTSGSQETQYF. Full variable domain (missing parts from reference TRBV29-1 and TRBJ2-5): SAVISQKPSRDICQRGTSLTIQCQVDSQVTMMFWYRQQPGQSLTLIATANQGSEATYESGFVIDKFPISRPNLTFSTLTVSNMSPEDSSIYLCSVSGTSGSQETQYFGPGTRLLVL.

CDR3 nucleotides: TGCGCCAGCAGCTTGGGAGGGGGCGCGGGCTATGGCTACACCTTC. As protein: CASSLGGGAGYGYTF. The V gene is TRBV5-1, the J gene TRBJ1-2; 7 bases fit TRBD1. The CDR3 is 15 amino acids. Germline trimming cut 0 bases from V and 4 bases from J; bases unmatched to any gene: 6. Germline V lookup: CDR1 SGHRS, CDR2 YFSETQ.

The V call is TRBV24-1, the J call TRBJ2-3; D gene unclear. Germline CDR1 is KGHDR and CDR2 is SFDVKD. Trimming took 4 bases from V and 5 from J, leaving 9 bases between them. CDR3 length: 13 residues. DNA of the CDR3: TGTGCCACCAGTGAGCTACAGAGAGATACGCAGTATTTT. The encoded protein is CATSELQRDTQYF.

V and J are TRBV19 and TRBJ2-7; 11 nucleotides agree with TRBD2. This CDR3 region has 15 residues. Germline-derived CDR1 and CDR2 are LNHDA and SQIVND (reference sequence). Unmatched junction bases numbered 7, after V lost 6 bases and J lost 3 bases. CDR3 loop: CASRNSGRGYYEQYF. CDR3 bases: TGTGCCAGTAGAAATAGCGGGAGGGGCTACTACGAGCAGTACTTC.

This clone was detected only a few times. The V gene is TRBV2, the J gene TRBJ2-1; 8 nucleotides align to TRBD1. This CDR3 has 14 residues. V trimming: 3 bases; J trimming: 8 bases; junction bases outside the gene matches: 6. The germline V gene encodes CDR1 SNHLY and CDR2 FYNNEI. This CDR3 reads CASSEQGAGYEQFF. Written as DNA, the CDR3 is TGTGCCAGCAGTGAGCAGGGGGCTGGCTATGAGCAGTTCTTC.

Here the CDR3 DNA reads TGCGCCAGCAGCGTTGGGGGCGGGGGAAAGGGAGAGCAGTACTTC. It translates to CASSVGGGGKGEQYF. J is TRBJ2-7 and V is TRBV5-1, with a possible D match to TRBD2 (7 bases). The CDR3 consists of 15 residues. With 4 bases removed from V and 7 bases from J, the gap between germline ends came to 21 bases. CDR1 is SGHRS and CDR2 is YFSETQ in the germline V gene.

This chain uses TRBV24-1 with TRBJ2-7; 10 bases agree with TRBD1. Germline V gives CDR1 KGHDR, CDR2 SFDVKD. The CDR3 is 14 residues long. Trimming took 5 bases from V and 5 from J; bases not matched to a gene: 5. The CDR3 loop reads CATSGDRGVDEQYF. CDR3 coding DNA: TGTGCCACCAGTGGGGACAGGGGAGTGGACGAGCAGTACTTC.

The genes are TRBV7-3 and TRBJ2-3; D is possibly TRBD1 (6 bases). The CDR3 runs 14 residues. Germline V lookup: CDR1 SGHTA, CDR2 FQGTGA. Trimming took 7 bases from V and 0 from J, leaving 11 bases between them. The CDR3 sequence: CASNRVGSTDTQYF. The CDR3 DNA is TGTGCCAGCAACAGGGTCGGGAGCACAGATACGCAGTATTTT.

This clone was seen only once. This chain joins TRBV19 and TRBJ1-5; 8 nucleotides match TRBD1. J lost 6 bases, V lost 3 bases, and 4 bases had no gene match. The CDR3 covers 14 residues. Germline V gives CDR1 LNHDA, CDR2 SQIVND (reference sequence). CDR3 nucleotides: TGTGCCAGTAGTATGCGACAGGGGTTTCAGCCCCAGCATTTT. It codes for CASSMRQGFQPQHF.

This chain joins TRBV5-1 and TRBJ2-1; TRBD1 matches at 7 bases. V shed 4 bases and J 5 bases; nucleotides not matched to a gene: 3. From germline, CDR1 is SGHRS and CDR2 YFSETQ. This CDR3 contains 13 residues. The CDR3 region is CASSDGTDNEQFF. CDR3 sequence (DNA): TGCGCCAGCAGCGACGGGACAGACAATGAGCAGTTCTTC.

The V gene is TRBV3-1 (or the pseudogene TRBV3-2), the J gene TRBJ2-1; 11 bases agree with TRBD2. This CDR3 region has 16 residues. The ends lost 1 base at V and 8 bases at J; junction bases unmatched: 7. Germline loops: CDR1 LGHDT, CDR2 YNNKEL (reference sequence). CDR3 amino acids: CASSQGQTSGSYEQFF. DNA for the CDR3: TGTGCCAGCAGCCAAGGACAAACTAGCGGGAGCTATGAGCAGTTCTTC.

This clone was seen a single time. The V and J genes are TRBV10-3 and TRBJ1-2, with 11 bases matching TRBD1. The germline V gene encodes CDR1 ENHRY and CDR2 SYGVKD. V was pared by 6 bases and J by 8 bases, with 11 bases of the junction left unmatched. The CDR3 has 15 residues. The CDR3 sequence: CAISLRTGGDSGYTF. The DNA of the CDR3 is TGTGCCATCAGCCTACGGACAGGGGGCGATTCCGGCTACACCTTC.

The rearrangement links TRBV19 to TRBJ1-5, with 7 nucleotides matching TRBD1. This CDR3 has 14 residues. Germline lookup yields CDR1 LNHDA and CDR2 SQIVND (reference sequence). The trim removed 2 bases at V and 6 bases at J, leaving 4 bases unmatched. The chain's CDR3 is CASSIRQGGQPQHF. CDR3 DNA sequence: TGTGCCAGTAGTATACGACAGGGCGGTCAGCCCCAGCATTTT.

V gene TRBV6-5 combines with J gene TRBJ2-2; D call uncertain. Trimming took 5 bases from V and 1 from J, leaving 5 bases between them. Germline V gene lookup returns CDR1 MNHEY and CDR2 SVGAGI. CDR3 length: 13 residues. CDR3 bases: TGTGCCAGCAGTACTCAGAACACCGGGGAGCTGTTTTTT. Residues: CASSTQNTGELFF.

The table lists this clone with many counts. V and J are TRBV2 and TRBJ1-1; 7 bases align to TRBD1. Germline V gene lookup returns CDR1 SNHLY and CDR2 FYNNEI. The CDR3 contains 14 residues. V gave up 7 bases and J gave up 7 bases; unmatched junction bases: 12. As DNA, the CDR3 is TGTGCCAGCAATACTGACAGGGAAGATAATGAAGCTTTCTTT. This encodes CASNTDREDNEAFF.